One sample yielded the 27 T cell receptor beta chains listed below, sequenced in a study of post-analysis software for immune sequencing data. Study-wide results and caveats: Controls showed lower frequencies than patients for five TRBV segments, and TRBV5-6, TRBV5-1 and TRBV20-1 were among these.

Prepared TCR beta cDNA libraries contained unique molecular identifiers. TCRdb processed the PCR reads anew with MiXCR; each CDR3 protein has one entry. The table includes hundreds of thousands of distinct CDR3 sequences, roughly 38% detected once. Their target antigens are unknown. Sequenced material: blood. Every receptor here comes from a girl aged 2-15 years with multiple sclerosis.

This clonotype was seen a handful of times. The V and J genes are TRBV7-2 and TRBJ2-7; a weak D match, TRBD2 (6 bases). The CDR3 totals 16 residues. Trimming took 4 bases from V and 0 from J, leaving 16 bases between them. CDR1 and CDR2 from the germline V gene are SGHTA and FQGNSA. In DNA form, the CDR3 reads TGTGCCAGCAGCTCGTATGTCGGACTACTCTCCTACGAGCAGTACTTC. Translating gives CASSSYVGLLSYEQYF.

The chain uses TRBV12-3 or TRBV12-4 and TRBJ1-5; no clear D. The ends were cut back, 6 bases at V and 5 bases at J, with 11 bases in the middle. The CDR3 loop spans 13 amino acids. In DNA, the CDR3 is TGTGCCAGCAGCCCTAACGAGGATCAGCCCCAGCATTTT. As protein: CASSPNEDQPQHF.

In this sample, this clonotype turned up a few times. This rearrangement joins TRBV9 to TRBJ2-7; D uncertain. Germline-derived CDR1 and CDR2 are SGDLS and YYNGEE. Deletions cut 0 bases from V and 0 bases from J, with 13 bases between. The CDR3 is made up of 16 amino acids. The CDR3 reads CASSVGGGTSSYEQYF. The CDR3 nucleotides are TGTGCCAGCAGCGTAGGAGGCGGAACAAGCTCCTACGAGCAGTACTTC.

The J gene is TRBJ2-7, the V gene TRBV6-1; D perhaps matches TRBD1 (5 bases). The J call is in doubt because the DNA end fits TRBJ2-4 better. The CDR3 is 14 residues long. Germline V gene data show CDR1 as MNHNS and CDR2 as SASEGT. CDR3 loop: CASMGRAAKNIQYF. The CDR3 DNA follows: TGTGCCAGCATGGGCAGGGCGGCCAAAAACATTCAGTACTTC.

The table lists this clonotype with a few counts. The chain joins TRBV7-9 to TRBJ2-4, with 7 positions matching TRBD1. CDR1 and CDR2 from the germline V gene are SEHNR and FQNEAQ (reference sequence). CDR3 length: 11 residues. The V segment lost 1 base and the J segment 14 bases; nucleotides outside the gene matches: 2. CDR3 sequence: CASSLEQGEYF. CDR3 nucleotides: TGTGCCAGCAGCTTAGAGCAGGGGGAGTACTTC.

This clonotype was detected only once. The chain links TRBV27 to TRBJ1-2; D may be TRBD1 (6 bases). V lost 5 bases to trimming and J lost 8 bases, with 21 bases between them. The CDR3 sequence is 15 residues long. Germline loops: CDR1 MNHEY, CDR2 SMNVEV (reference sequence). CDR3 in amino acids: CASSTDRRAIGGYTF. In DNA, the CDR3 is TGTGCCAGCAGTACCGACAGGCGAGCTATCGGCGGCTACACCTTC.

The chain combines TRBV12-3 or TRBV12-4 with TRBJ1-2, with unresolved D. V gave up 3 bases and J gave up 4 bases, with 12 bases separating them. The CDR3 contains 14 residues. Written as DNA, the CDR3 is TGTGCCAGCAGTTTGAGACGGCTGCCCTATGGCTACACCTTC. Amino acid sequence: CASSLRRLPYGYTF.

The chain carries TRBV27 and TRBJ2-1; 8 positions match TRBD2. Germline-derived CDR1 and CDR2 are MNHEY and SMNVEV (reference sequence). The CDR3 runs 15 residues. V was pared by 5 bases and J by 3 bases, with 6 bases of the junction left unmatched. The CDR3 protein is CASSLSGNYYNEQFF. The CDR3 nucleotides are TGTGCCAGCAGTCTTAGCGGGAACTACTACAATGAGCAGTTCTTC.

The V gene is TRBV5-1, the J gene TRBJ2-7; tentative D call: TRBD2 (6 bases). Per germline, CDR1 SGHRS and CDR2 YFSETQ. Trimming took 0 bases from V and 4 from J, leaving 14 bases between them. CDR3 length: 15 residues. The CDR3 is CASSLDPGATYEQYF. As DNA, the CDR3 is TGCGCCAGCAGCTTGGATCCGGGAGCCACTTACGAGCAGTACTTC.

This chain uses TRBV5-4 with TRBJ2-1; TRBD2 matches at 11 bases. Germline CDR1 is SGHNT and CDR2 is YYREEE (reference sequence). The CDR3 runs to 16 residues. The ends lost 5 bases at V and 6 bases at J; junction bases unmatched: 10. In nucleotides, the CDR3 is TGTGCCAGCAGGGAGGAACTAGCGGGAGTGCTCAATGAGCAGTTCTTC. It codes for CASREELAGVLNEQFF. The full variable domain, rest sourced from reference TRBV5-4 and TRBJ2-1, is ETGVTQSPTHLIKTRGQQVTLRCSSQSGHNTVSWYQQALGQGPQFIFQYYREEENGRGNFPPRFSGLQFPNYSSELNVNALELDDSALYLCASREELAGVLNEQFFGPGTRLTVL.

The V gene is TRBV9, the J gene TRBJ1-2; the D is unclear. Between the trimmed V and J ends, which lost 0 bases and 5 bases, there was a span of 14 bases. This CDR3 spans 15 amino acids. Germline-derived CDR1 and CDR2 are SGDLS and YYNGEE. The CDR3 protein is CASSVDTSRGYGYTF. The CDR3 DNA follows: TGTGCCAGCAGCGTAGACACATCCAGAGGGTATGGCTACACCTTC.

The chain has TRBV12-3 or TRBV12-4 and TRBJ1-6; 7 positions agree with TRBD1. The CDR3 contains 16 residues. Germline trimming cut 5 bases from V and 6 bases from J; bases unmatched to any gene: 10. The CDR3 region has the DNA TGTGCCAGCAGTCCTGTGACAGGGTGGATTAATTCACCCCTCCACTTT. It encodes CASSPVTGWINSPLHF.

This clonotype was seen a handful of times. At one end the junction does not follow the germline gene, possibly because of a read error. The chain recombines TRBV15 with TRBJ1-6; no firm D call. The germline V gene encodes CDR1 LNHNV and CDR2 YYDKDF (reference sequence). CDR3 size: 15 residues. The CDR3 spells CATNSPSSYNSPPHF. Written as DNA, the CDR3 is TGTGCCACCAATTCCCCGAGCTCCTATAATTCACCCCCCCACTTT. Combining the CDR3 with reference TRBV15 and TRBJ1-6 gives the whole variable domain DAMVIQNPRYQVTQFGKPVTLSCSQTLNHNVMYWYQQKSSQAPKLLFHYYDKDFNNEADTPDNFQSRRPNTSFCFLDIRSPGLGDTAMYLCATNSPSSYNSPPHFGNGTRLTVT.

This clonotype was counted a few times. J is TRBJ2-7 and V is TRBV6-1; 7 nucleotides agree with TRBD1. After removal of 5 bases from V and 5 bases from J, the junction contained 18 bases not matched to a gene. Germline CDR1 is MNHNS and CDR2 is SASEGT. This CDR3 region has 17 residues. The CDR3 bases are TGTGCCAGCAGTAAGCCCTTAGGGGGCCAGCACCGGGACGAGCAGTACTTC. Residues: CASSKPLGGQHRDEQYF.

The genes are TRBV9 and TRBJ2-3; D unresolved. The CDR3 consists of 12 residues. The ends were cut back, 0 bases at V and 6 bases at J, with 5 bases in the middle. Germline CDR1 reads SGDLS; CDR2 reads YYNGEE. The CDR3 here is CASSVADDTQYF. CDR3 nucleotides: TGTGCCAGCAGCGTAGCGGATGATACGCAGTATTTT.

The chain couples TRBV5-1 to TRBJ1-2; 7 bases line up with TRBD1. Germline V gives CDR1 SGHRS, CDR2 YFSETQ. The CDR3 sequence is 14 residues long. J was trimmed by 10 bases and V by 6 bases; bases with no gene match: 15. Written as DNA, the CDR3 is TGCGCCAGCAAAACTCCGGGACAGCACCTCGACTACACCTTC. It specifies CASKTPGQHLDYTF.

A few counts support this clonotype. This chain joins TRBV12-3 or TRBV12-4 and TRBJ2-3; D may be TRBD1 or TRBD2 (5 bases each). Between the trimmed V and J ends, which lost 3 bases and 2 bases, there was a span of 9 bases. The CDR3 is made up of 14 amino acids. The CDR3 bases are TGTGCCAGCAGTTTGGGACGGTTCACAGATACGCAGTATTTT. This codes for CASSLGRFTDTQYF.

CDR3: CASSWAGRDYEQYF. The CDR3 coding sequence is TGTGCCAGCTCGTGGGCGGGACGAGATTACGAGCAGTACTTC. The chain has TRBV4-2 and TRBJ2-7; tentative D call: TRBD2 (6 bases). With 8 bases removed from V and 4 bases from J, the gap between germline ends came to 18 bases. Germline V gene data show CDR1 as LGHNA and CDR2 as YNFKEQ. This CDR3 contains 14 residues.

V and J are TRBV24-1 and TRBJ1-5; D is unresolved. The CDR3 length is 14 residues. The germline V and J ends were trimmed by 7 bases and 1 base, with 10 bases remaining between them. Per germline, CDR1 KGHDR and CDR2 SFDVKD. The CDR3 loop is CATSSPVSNQPQHF. CDR3 sequence (DNA): TGTGCCACCAGCAGCCCCGTAAGCAATCAGCCCCAGCATTTT.

This clonotype was seen only a few times. The chain couples TRBV5-1 to TRBJ1-5, with 7 bases identical to TRBD1. Germline V gene sequence: CDR1 SGHRS, CDR2 YFSETQ. The CDR3 is made up of 15 amino acids. Trimming cost V 4 bases and J 0 bases; bases outside gene matches: 4. CDR3 residues: CASSEQGNSNQPQHF. In DNA, the CDR3 is TGCGCCAGCAGCGAACAGGGGAATAGCAATCAGCCCCAGCATTTT.

The V gene is TRBV5-1, the J gene TRBJ2-5, with D unclear. With 6 bases removed from V and 3 bases from J, the gap between germline ends came to 15 bases. Germline assignment: CDR1 SGHRS and CDR2 YFSETQ. The CDR3 extends over 14 amino acids. CDR3 region: CASTIGPSEETQYF. The CDR3 nucleotides read TGCGCCAGCACCATCGGCCCTTCTGAAGAGACCCAGTACTTC.

The chain joins TRBV10-3 to TRBJ1-2, with D uncertain. V lost 0 bases to trimming and J lost 8 bases, with 13 bases between them. The germline CDR1 and CDR2 sequences are ENHRY and SYGVKD. CDR3 length: 14 amino acids. In DNA, the CDR3 is TGTGCCATCAGTGAGTCGGCCTACTCATTGGGCTACACCTTC. Translating it yields CAISESAYSLGYTF.

V is TRBV12-3 or TRBV12-4 and J is TRBJ2-3, with 9 positions matching TRBD2. The length of the CDR3 is 15 residues. J gave up 2 bases and V 6 bases, and 6 bases lay outside the gene matches. CDR3 nucleotides: TGTGCCAGCAGACGACTAGCGGAACACACAGATACGCAGTATTTT. Its protein product is CASRRLAEHTDTQYF.

This clonotype showed up just a few times. V usage is TRBV4-1 and J usage is TRBJ2-1, with a possible D match to TRBD2 (5 bases). The germline V gene has CDR1 MGHRA and CDR2 YSYEKL. With 0 bases removed from V and 2 bases from J, the gap between germline ends came to 20 bases. The CDR3 is made up of 19 amino acids. The CDR3 spells CASSQDQPTPLGAYNEQFF. As DNA, the CDR3 is TGCGCCAGCAGCCAAGATCAGCCGACCCCGCTCGGGGCCTACAATGAGCAGTTCTTC.

This clonotype was observed a few times. This rearrangement joins TRBV20-1 to TRBJ2-3, with 8 bases identical to TRBD2. With 6 bases clipped from V and 3 bases from J, the junction kept 11 bases outside the gene matches. CDR1 is DFQATT and CDR2 is SNEGSKA in the germline V gene (reference sequence). There are 15 residues in the CDR3. The CDR3 DNA sequence: TGCAGTGCCGACGGAGGGGCGGGAGGAACAGATACGCAGTATTTT. Protein: CSADGGAGGTDTQYF.

This clonotype was observed a handful of times. The V call is TRBV28, the J call TRBJ1-2; weak D call: TRBD1 (6 bases). The V end was cut by 4 bases, the J end by 5 bases, with 17 bases between. The CDR3 runs 15 residues. The germline V gene has CDR1 MDHEN and CDR2 SYDVKM. The CDR3 bases are TGTGCCAGCAGTTCCCTCCGGCGGGGGCGGTATGGCTACACCTTC. It codes for CASSSLRRGRYGYTF.

This clonotype was recorded a few times. The V call is TRBV6-6, the J call TRBJ2-7; D remains ambiguous. This CDR3 is 13 amino acids long. Germline V lookup: CDR1 MNHNY, CDR2 SVGAGI (reference sequence). V was cut by 4 bases and J by 7 bases, with 14 bases left in between. Written as DNA, the CDR3 is TGTGCCAGCAGTTCGGCCAGCCACAATGAGCAGTACTTC. Translating it yields CASSSASHNEQYF.